The 22 T cell receptor beta chains below come from one sample, sequenced in a study of PD-1 blockade in classical Hodgkin lymphoma. Every patient was affected by relapse after autologous stem cell transplantation, while exposure to brentuximab vedotin was not uniform. Generated by immunoSEQ multiplex PCR, the TCRdb table keeps only in-frame clones and is missing some. The sample lists roughly 61,000 clones, around 89% seen once, with 15% in the top ten. The source material was peripheral blood mononuclear cells (PBMCs), sampled at baseline. These receptors were obtained from a human donor with classical Hodgkin lymphoma.

The chain couples TRBV5-1 to TRBJ1-5, with no clear D. Germline assignment: CDR1 SGHRS and CDR2 YFSETQ. V was shortened by 0 bases and J by 0 bases, with 4 bases between the two germline ends. This CDR3 is 14 amino acids long. DNA of the CDR3: TGCGCCAGCAGCTTGGCTTTTAGCAATCAGCCCCAGCATTTT. Amino acid sequence: CASSLAFSNQPQHF.

Here the CDR3 DNA reads TGTGCCAGCAGTGAACCCGGGCAGCCCCAGCATTTT. It specifies CASSEPGQPQHF. The V call is TRBV6-1, the J call TRBJ1-5; D is undetermined. Germline CDR1 and CDR2: MNHNS and SASEGT. The ends were cut back, 2 bases at V and 7 bases at J, with 6 bases in the middle. There are 12 residues in the CDR3.

V is TRBV11-2 and J is TRBJ2-1; D unresolved. Per germline, CDR1 SGHAT and CDR2 FQNNGV. The CDR3 spans 11 residues. V lost 2 bases to trimming and J lost 9 bases, with 5 bases between them. Here the CDR3 DNA reads TGTGCCAGCAGCTTATCGGGTGAGCAGTTCTTC. This encodes CASSLSGEQFF.

In regard to this clone: At one boundary the junction diverges from the germline segment, which might be a read error. The chain recombines TRBV6-1 with TRBJ1-1; D is unclear. The CDR3 covers 12 residues. The germline V gene encodes CDR1 MNHNS and CDR2 SASEGT. CDR3 protein: CASSDMNPEAFF. In DNA form, the CDR3 reads TGTGCCAGCAGTGACATGAACCCTGAAGCTTTCTTT.

The CDR3 protein is CASSYVSGYGYTF. CDR3 DNA sequence: TGTGCCAGCAGTTACGTGTCTGGCTATGGCTACACCTTC. The gene calls are TRBV6-5 and TRBJ1-2; no definite D call. Trimming took 2 bases from V and 4 from J, leaving 8 bases between them. The germline gives CDR1 MNHEY, CDR2 SVGAGI. The CDR3 length is 13 residues.

The chain is built from TRBV4-1 and TRBJ1-2; the D is unclear. Trimming left V 1 base short and J 1 base short, with 7 bases between. Germline assignment: CDR1 MGHRA and CDR2 YSYEKL. This CDR3 region has 14 residues. CDR3 sequence: CASSQVEGNYGYTF. Written as DNA, the CDR3 is TGCGCCAGCAGCCAAGTTGAGGGTAACTATGGCTACACCTTC.

The gene calls are TRBV5-4 and TRBJ2-6; tentatively, D is TRBD1 (6 bases). Germline CDR1 is SGHNT and CDR2 is YYREEE (reference sequence). Trimming stripped 2 bases from V and 0 bases from J, with 9 bases between. The CDR3 runs 16 residues. CDR3 protein: CASSFRGFSGANVLTF. CDR3 in DNA: TGTGCCAGCAGCTTCAGGGGCTTCTCTGGGGCCAACGTCCTGACTTTC.

The CDR3 nucleotides are TGTGCCAGCAGCCGATGGGACGGGGAAGATGAGCAGTTCTTC. Translating gives CASSRWDGEDEQFF. The genes are TRBV11-3 and TRBJ2-1; TRBD1 or TRBD2 may be the D gene (5 bases each). Germline CDR1 and CDR2: SGHNT and YENEEA. V gave up 5 bases and J gave up 8 bases, with 16 bases separating them. CDR3 length: 14 amino acids.

The chain employs TRBV5-1 and TRBJ2-2; 7 bases align to TRBD1. The CDR3 loop spans 12 amino acids. Trimming cost V 10 bases and J 5 bases; bases outside gene matches: 5. Germline lookup yields CDR1 SGHRS and CDR2 YFSETQ. In DNA form, the CDR3 reads TGCGCCTCCCCAGGGGGAACCGGGGAGCTGTTTTTT. Amino acids: CASPGGTGELFF.

This clone is a singleton in its sample. This chain links TRBV19 with TRBJ2-2, with D perhaps matching TRBD2 (5 bases). The germline V gene encodes CDR1 LNHDA and CDR2 SQIVND (reference sequence). CDR3 size: 16 residues. Trimming pared 5 bases from V and 1 base from J, leaving 14 bases between. CDR3 sequence reads: CASSPLAQMNTGELFF. CDR3 nucleotide sequence: TGTGCCAGTAGTCCTCTAGCCCAGATGAACACCGGGGAGCTGTTTTTT. Filled out from reference TRBV19 and TRBJ2-2, the complete variable domain reads DGGITQSPKYLFRKEGQNVTLSCEQNLNHDAMYWYRQDPGQGLRLIYYSQIVNDFQKGDIAEGYSVSREKKESFPLTVTSAQKNPTAFYLCASSPLAQMNTGELFFGEGSRLTVL.

J is TRBJ2-5 and V is TRBV7-8; D is unclear. Germline V gene data show CDR1 as SGHVS and CDR2 as FQNEAQ. Trimming took off 2 bases at V and 2 bases at J, with 18 bases between the two ends. There are 17 residues in the CDR3. CDR3 loop: CASSLLTRRDQQETQYF. The CDR3 DNA reads as TGTGCCAGCAGCTTACTAACCCGCCGCGACCAACAAGAGACCCAGTACTTC.

This sequence joins TRBV16 and TRBJ2-1; D uncertain. The CDR3 extends over 14 amino acids. Germline V CDR1 and CDR2: KGHSY, FQNENV. V lost 5 bases and J lost 7, with 15 bases in between. CDR3 sequence (DNA): TGTGCCAGCAGCAAAGGGTCGCTGCCGAATGAGCAGTTCTTC. Translation gives CASSKGSLPNEQFF. Together with reference TRBV16 and TRBJ2-1, the CDR3 gives the full variable domain: GEEVAQTPKHLVRGEGQKAKLYCAPIKGHSYVFWYQQVLKNEFKFLISFQNENVFDETGMPKERFSAKCLPNSPCSLEIQATKLEDSAVYFCASSKGSLPNEQFFGPGTRLTVL.

This chain connects TRBV28 to TRBJ2-7, with D perhaps TRBD1 (6 bases). The CDR3 runs 14 residues. Per the germline V gene, CDR1 is MDHEN and CDR2 is SYDVKM. The germline V and J ends were trimmed by 5 bases and 9 bases, with 20 bases remaining between them. This CDR3 is CASSALGTHSVQYF. As DNA, the CDR3 is TGTGCCAGCAGTGCGCTCGGGACACACTCCGTGCAGTACTTC.

The V call is TRBV6-4, the J call TRBJ1-6; the D is unclear. The V end lost 4 bases, the J end lost 7 bases, and 17 bases lay between the germline ends. The CDR3 is made up of 16 amino acids. The V gene's germline CDR1 is MRHNA and CDR2 SNTAGT. CDR3 sequence: CASSAMPHGLNSPLHF. The CDR3 bases are TGTGCCAGCAGTGCCATGCCGCACGGCCTGAATTCACCCCTCCACTTT.

The chain recombines TRBV13 with TRBJ2-2, with TRBD1 matching 8 bases. CDR1 PRHDT and CDR2 FYEKMQ come from the germline V gene (reference sequence). The CDR3 loop spans 14 amino acids. With 11 bases clipped from V and 1 base from J, the junction kept 6 bases outside the gene matches. For the CDR3, the DNA is TGTGCCGGAGGACAGGGACGGAACACCGGGGAGCTGTTTTTT. Protein product: CAGGQGRNTGELFF.

The chain links TRBV6-6 to TRBJ2-5, with D tentatively TRBD1 (6 bases). The CDR3 runs 12 residues. The germline V and J ends were trimmed by 7 bases and 4 bases, with 10 bases remaining between them. The germline CDR1 and CDR2 sequences are MNHNY and SVGAGI (reference sequence). The CDR3 DNA is TGTGCCAGCAATACAGGGTTAGAGACCCAGTACTTC. This encodes CASNTGLETQYF.

This chain uses TRBV7-8 with TRBJ1-1; D unclear. CDR3 size: 14 residues. Trimming took 1 base from V and 5 from J, leaving 11 bases between them. The germline V gene has CDR1 SGHVS and CDR2 FQNEAQ. The CDR3 sequence: CASSLERDRTEAFF. CDR3 sequence (DNA): TGTGCCAGCAGCTTAGAAAGGGATCGGACTGAAGCTTTCTTT.

The chain uses TRBV5-1 and TRBJ1-2; D is perhaps TRBD1 (5 bases). The CDR3 length is 14 residues. Germline V lookup: CDR1 SGHRS, CDR2 YFSETQ. V lost 3 bases and J 8 bases, leaving 17 bases between the germline ends. This CDR3 reads CASSSAPGEGGYTF. In nucleotides, the CDR3 is TGCGCCAGCAGCTCGGCTCCGGGGGAGGGCGGCTACACCTTC.

The CDR3 sequence is CASSLARGATKNIQYF. CDR3 coding DNA: TGCGCCAGCAGCTTGGCCCGGGGGGCGACCAAAAACATTCAGTACTTC. The chain employs TRBV5-1 and TRBJ2-4; TRBD2 might be the D (7 bases). The germline V and J ends were trimmed by 0 bases and 2 bases, with 12 bases remaining between them. The CDR3 runs 16 residues. Germline lookup yields CDR1 SGHRS and CDR2 YFSETQ. Full variable domain (outside the CDR3, taken from reference TRBV5-1 and TRBJ2-4): KAGVTQTPRYLIKTRGQQVTLSCSPISGHRSVSWYQQTPGQGLQFLFEYFSETQRNKGNFPGRFSGRQFSNSRSEMNVSTLELGDSALYLCASSLARGATKNIQYFGAGTRLSVL.

V gene TRBV7-9 combines with J gene TRBJ1-2, with a possible D match to TRBD1 (5 bases). CDR3 size: 15 residues. V dropped 1 base and J dropped 8 bases, with 17 bases sitting between them. CDR1 SEHNR and CDR2 FQNEAQ come from the germline V gene (reference sequence). For the CDR3, the DNA is TGTGCCAGCAGCTTAGATCTGGCCTGGGGGATAGGCTACACCTTC. This gives the protein CASSLDLAWGIGYTF.

This clone was found a few times. This sequence joins TRBV19 and TRBJ2-2; no reliable D call. The germline gives CDR1 LNHDA, CDR2 SQIVND (reference sequence). With 10 bases removed from V and 7 bases from J, the gap between germline ends came to 16 bases. This CDR3 comprises 13 residues. The CDR3 spells CATKAVSYGELFF. CDR3 coding DNA: TGTGCCACTAAAGCAGTATCGTACGGGGAGCTGTTTTTT.

This clone was seen only a few times. The chain combines TRBV7-9 with TRBJ1-1; TRBD1 is a possible D gene (6 bases). The germline V gene encodes CDR1 SEHNR and CDR2 FQNEAQ (reference sequence). The CDR3 consists of 16 residues. The V end lost 1 base, the J end lost 0 bases, and 12 bases lay between the germline ends. The CDR3 here is CASSLVTGHMNTEAFF. The CDR3 DNA is TGTGCCAGCAGCTTAGTGACAGGCCACATGAACACTGAAGCTTTCTTT.